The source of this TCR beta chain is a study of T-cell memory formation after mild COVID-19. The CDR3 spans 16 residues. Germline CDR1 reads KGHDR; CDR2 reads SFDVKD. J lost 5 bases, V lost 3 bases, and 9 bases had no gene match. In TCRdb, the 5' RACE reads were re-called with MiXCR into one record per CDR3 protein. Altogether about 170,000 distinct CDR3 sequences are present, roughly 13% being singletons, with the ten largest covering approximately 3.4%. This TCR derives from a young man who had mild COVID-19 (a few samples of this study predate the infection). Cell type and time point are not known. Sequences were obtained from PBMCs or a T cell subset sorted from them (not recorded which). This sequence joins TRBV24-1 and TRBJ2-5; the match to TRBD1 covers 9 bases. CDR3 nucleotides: TGTGCCACCAGTGATGCCGGGACAGGGCACCTGGAGACCCAGTACTTC. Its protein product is CATSDAGTGHLETQYF.